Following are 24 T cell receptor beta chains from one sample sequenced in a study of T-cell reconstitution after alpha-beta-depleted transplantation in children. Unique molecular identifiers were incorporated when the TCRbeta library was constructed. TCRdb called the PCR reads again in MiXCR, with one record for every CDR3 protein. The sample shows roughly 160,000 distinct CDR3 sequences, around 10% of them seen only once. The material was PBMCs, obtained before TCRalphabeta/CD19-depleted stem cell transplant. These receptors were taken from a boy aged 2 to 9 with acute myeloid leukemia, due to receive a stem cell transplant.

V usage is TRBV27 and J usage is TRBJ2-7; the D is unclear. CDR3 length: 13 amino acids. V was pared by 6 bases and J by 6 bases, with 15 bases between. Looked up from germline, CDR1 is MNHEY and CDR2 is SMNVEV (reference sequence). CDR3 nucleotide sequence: TGTGCCAGCAGGGGCTTCGCCACCCTCGAGCAGTACTTC. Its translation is CASRGFATLEQYF.

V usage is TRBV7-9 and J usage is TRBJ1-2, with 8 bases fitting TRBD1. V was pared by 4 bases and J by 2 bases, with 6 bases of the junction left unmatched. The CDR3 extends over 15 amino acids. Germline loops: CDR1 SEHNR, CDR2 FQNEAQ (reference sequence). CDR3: CASSSLDRENYGYTF. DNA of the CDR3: TGTGCCAGCAGCTCATTGGACAGGGAAAACTATGGCTACACCTTC.

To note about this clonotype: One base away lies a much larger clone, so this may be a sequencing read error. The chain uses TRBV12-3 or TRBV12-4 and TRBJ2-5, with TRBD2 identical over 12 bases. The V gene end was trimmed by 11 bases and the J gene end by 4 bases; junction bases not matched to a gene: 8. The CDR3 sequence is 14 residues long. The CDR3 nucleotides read TGTGCCTGCAACCCGGGACTAGCGGGAGAGACCCAGTACTTC. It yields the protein CACNPGLAGETQYF.

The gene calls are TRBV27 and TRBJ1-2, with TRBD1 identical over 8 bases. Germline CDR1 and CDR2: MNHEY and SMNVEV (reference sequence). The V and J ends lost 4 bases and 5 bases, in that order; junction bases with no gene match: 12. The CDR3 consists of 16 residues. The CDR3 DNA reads TGTGCCAGCAGTTCAGGACAGGGAGTATCTGTGTATGGCTACACCTTC. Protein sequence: CASSSGQGVSVYGYTF.

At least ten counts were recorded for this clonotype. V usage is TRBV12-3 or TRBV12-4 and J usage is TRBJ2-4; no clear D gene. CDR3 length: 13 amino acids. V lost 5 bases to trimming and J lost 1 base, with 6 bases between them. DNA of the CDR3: TGTGCCAGCAGTGTGGCGGCCAAAAACATTCAGTACTTC. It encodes CASSVAAKNIQYF.

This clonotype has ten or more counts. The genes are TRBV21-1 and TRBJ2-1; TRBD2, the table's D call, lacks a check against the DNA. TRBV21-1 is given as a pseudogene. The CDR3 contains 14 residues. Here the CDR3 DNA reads TGTGCCAGCAGCACGACTAGCGACTGGCGGGAGCAGTTCTTC. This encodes CASSTTSDWREQFF.

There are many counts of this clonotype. CDR3: CASSPQEASWGYTF. The CDR3 DNA reads as TGCGCCAGCAGCCCCCAGGAGGCCTCTTGGGGCTACACCTTC. The V call is TRBV5-1, the J call TRBJ1-2; D gene unclear. This CDR3 is 14 amino acids long. In germline, CDR1 is SGHRS, CDR2 YFSETQ. V was trimmed by 4 bases and J by 8 bases, leaving 18 bases between them.

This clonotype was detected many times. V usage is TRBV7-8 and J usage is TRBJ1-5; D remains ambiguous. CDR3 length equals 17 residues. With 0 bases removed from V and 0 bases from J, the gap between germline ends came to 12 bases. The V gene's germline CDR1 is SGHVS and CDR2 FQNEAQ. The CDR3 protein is CASSLALAGYSNQPQHF. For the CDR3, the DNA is TGTGCCAGCAGCTTAGCACTGGCGGGTTATAGCAATCAGCCCCAGCATTTT.

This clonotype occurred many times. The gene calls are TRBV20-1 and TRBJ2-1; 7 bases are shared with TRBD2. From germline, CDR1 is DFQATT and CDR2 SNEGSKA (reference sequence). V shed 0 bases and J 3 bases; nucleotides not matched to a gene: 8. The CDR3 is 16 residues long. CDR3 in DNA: TGCAGTGCTAGAGATAATCGGGCGGGAGTCTACAATGAGCAGTTCTTC. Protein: CSARDNRAGVYNEQFF.

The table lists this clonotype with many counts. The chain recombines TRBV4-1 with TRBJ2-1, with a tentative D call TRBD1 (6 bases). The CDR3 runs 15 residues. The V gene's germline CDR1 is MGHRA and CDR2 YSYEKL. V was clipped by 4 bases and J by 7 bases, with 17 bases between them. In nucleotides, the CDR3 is TGCGCCAGCAGCCGTCCGGGCAGGGGAGAAAATGAGCAGTTCTTC. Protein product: CASSRPGRGENEQFF.

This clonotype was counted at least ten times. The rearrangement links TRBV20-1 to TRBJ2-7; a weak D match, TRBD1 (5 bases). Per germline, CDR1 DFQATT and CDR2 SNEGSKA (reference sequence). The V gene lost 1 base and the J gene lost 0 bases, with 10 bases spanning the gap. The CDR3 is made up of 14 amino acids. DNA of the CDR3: TGCAGTGCTAGAGGACAGCCGAGCTCCTACGAGCAGTACTTC. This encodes CSARGQPSSYEQYF.

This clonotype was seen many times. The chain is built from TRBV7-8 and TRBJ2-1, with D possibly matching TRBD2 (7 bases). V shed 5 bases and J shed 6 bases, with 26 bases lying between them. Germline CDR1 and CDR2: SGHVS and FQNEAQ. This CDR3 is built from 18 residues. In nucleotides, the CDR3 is TGTGCCAGCAGCCAAAACCCGGGGGGCGGGAGCAGAGGCAATGAGCAGTTCTTC. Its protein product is CASSQNPGGGSRGNEQFF.

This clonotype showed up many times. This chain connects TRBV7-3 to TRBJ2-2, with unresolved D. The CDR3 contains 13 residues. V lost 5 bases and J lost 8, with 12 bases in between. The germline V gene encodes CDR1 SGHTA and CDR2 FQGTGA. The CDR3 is CASSADVTGELFF. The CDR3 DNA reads TGTGCCAGCAGCGCGGACGTTACGGGGGAGCTGTTTTTT. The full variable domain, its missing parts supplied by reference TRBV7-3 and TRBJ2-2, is GAGVSQTPSNKVTEKGKYVELRCDPISGHTALYWYRQSLGQGPEFLIYFQGTGAADDSGLPNDRFFAVRPEGSVSTLKIQRTERGDSAVYLCASSADVTGELFFGEGSRLTVL.

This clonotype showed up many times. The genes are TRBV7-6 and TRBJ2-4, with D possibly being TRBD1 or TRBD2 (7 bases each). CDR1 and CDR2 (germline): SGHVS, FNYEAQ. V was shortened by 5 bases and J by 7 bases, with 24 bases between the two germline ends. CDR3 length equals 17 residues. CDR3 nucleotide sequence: TGTGCCAGCAGCCCCGCGACGGGGAGGGGGCCTTGGAACATTCAGTACTTC. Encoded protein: CASSPATGRGPWNIQYF.

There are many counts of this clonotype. The CDR3 protein is CASSGGTGDYTF. In nucleotides, the CDR3 is TGTGCCAGCAGCGGGGGGACAGGAGACTACACCTTC. V is TRBV5-8 and J is TRBJ1-2, with 8 bases aligning to TRBD1. This CDR3 has 12 residues. In germline, CDR1 is SGHTS, CDR2 YDEGEE. J lost 10 bases, V lost 4 bases, and 6 bases had no gene match.

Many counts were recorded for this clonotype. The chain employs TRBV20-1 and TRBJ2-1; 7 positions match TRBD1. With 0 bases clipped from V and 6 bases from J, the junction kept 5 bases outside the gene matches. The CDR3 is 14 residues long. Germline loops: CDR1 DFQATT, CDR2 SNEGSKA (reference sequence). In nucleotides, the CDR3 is TGCAGTGCTAGAGAGGGGACAGCCACCAATGAGCAGTTCTTC. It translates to CSAREGTATNEQFF.

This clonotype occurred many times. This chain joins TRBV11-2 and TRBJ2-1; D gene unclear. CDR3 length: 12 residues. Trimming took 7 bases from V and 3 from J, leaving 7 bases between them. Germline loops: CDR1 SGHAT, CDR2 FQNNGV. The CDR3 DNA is TGTGCCAGCACCCCGGGCTACAATGAGCAGTTCTTC. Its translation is CASTPGYNEQFF.

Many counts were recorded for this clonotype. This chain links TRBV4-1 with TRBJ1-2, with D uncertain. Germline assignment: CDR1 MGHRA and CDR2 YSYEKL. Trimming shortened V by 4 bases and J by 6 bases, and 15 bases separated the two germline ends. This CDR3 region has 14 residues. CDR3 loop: CASSRGPLTHGYTF. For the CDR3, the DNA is TGCGCCAGCAGCCGAGGCCCGTTAACCCATGGCTACACCTTC.

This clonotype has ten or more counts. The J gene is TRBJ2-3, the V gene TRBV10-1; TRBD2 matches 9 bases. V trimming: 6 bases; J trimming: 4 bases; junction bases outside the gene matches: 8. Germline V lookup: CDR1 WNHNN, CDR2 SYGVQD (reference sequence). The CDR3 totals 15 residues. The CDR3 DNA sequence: TGCGCCAGCAGCTTTACGGTAGCGGGAGCAGATACGCAGTATTTT. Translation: CASSFTVAGADTQYF.

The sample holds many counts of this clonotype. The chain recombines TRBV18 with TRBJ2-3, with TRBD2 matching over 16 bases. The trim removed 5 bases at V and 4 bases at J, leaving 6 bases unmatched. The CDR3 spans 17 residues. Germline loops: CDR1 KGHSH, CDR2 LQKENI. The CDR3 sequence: CASSSGLAGGPADTQYF. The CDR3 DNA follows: TGTGCCAGCTCATCGGGACTAGCGGGGGGGCCAGCAGATACGCAGTATTTT.

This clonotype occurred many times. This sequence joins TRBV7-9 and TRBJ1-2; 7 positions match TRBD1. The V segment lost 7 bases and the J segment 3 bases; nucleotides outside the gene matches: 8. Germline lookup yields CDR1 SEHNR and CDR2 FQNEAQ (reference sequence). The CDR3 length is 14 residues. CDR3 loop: CASTPGGGHYGYTF. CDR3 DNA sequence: TGTGCCAGCACCCCTGGAGGGGGCCACTATGGCTACACCTTC.

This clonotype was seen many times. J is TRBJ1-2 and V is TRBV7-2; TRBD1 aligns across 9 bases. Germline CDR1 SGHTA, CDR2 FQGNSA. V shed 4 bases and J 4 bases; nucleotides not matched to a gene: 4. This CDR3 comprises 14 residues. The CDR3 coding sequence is TGTGCCAGCAGCTACCAGGGACAGGGCTATGGCTACACCTTC. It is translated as CASSYQGQGYGYTF.

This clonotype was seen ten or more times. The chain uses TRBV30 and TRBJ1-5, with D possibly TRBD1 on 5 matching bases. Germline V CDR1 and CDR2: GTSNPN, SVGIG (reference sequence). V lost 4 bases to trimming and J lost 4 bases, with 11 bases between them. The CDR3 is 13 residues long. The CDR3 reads CAWTLGGNQPQHF. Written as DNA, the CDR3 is TGTGCCTGGACGCTTGGGGGGAATCAGCCCCAGCATTTT.

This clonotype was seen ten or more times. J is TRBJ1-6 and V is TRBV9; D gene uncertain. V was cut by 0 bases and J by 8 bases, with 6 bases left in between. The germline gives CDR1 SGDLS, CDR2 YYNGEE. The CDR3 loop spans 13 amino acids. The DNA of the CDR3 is TGTGCCAGCAGCGTAGGGCAGCATTCACCCCTCCACTTT. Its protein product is CASSVGQHSPLHF.